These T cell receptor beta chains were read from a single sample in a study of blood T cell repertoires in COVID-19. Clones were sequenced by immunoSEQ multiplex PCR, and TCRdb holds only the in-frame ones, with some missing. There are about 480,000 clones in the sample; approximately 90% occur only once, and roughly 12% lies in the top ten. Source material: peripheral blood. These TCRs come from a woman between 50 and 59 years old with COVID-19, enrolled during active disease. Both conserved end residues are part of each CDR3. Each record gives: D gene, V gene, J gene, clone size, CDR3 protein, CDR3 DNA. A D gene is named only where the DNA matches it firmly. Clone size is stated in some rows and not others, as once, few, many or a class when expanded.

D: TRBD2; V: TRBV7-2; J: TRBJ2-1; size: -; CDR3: CASSRAGGHNEQFF; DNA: TGTGCCAGTTCTAGAGCGGGGGGTCACAATGAGCAGTTCTTC
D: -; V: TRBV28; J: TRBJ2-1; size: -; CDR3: CASSRDTSSYNEQFF; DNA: TGTGCCAGCAGCCGCGACACGAGCTCCTACAATGAGCAGTTCTTC
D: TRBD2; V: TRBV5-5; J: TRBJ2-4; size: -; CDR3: CASSLRLAGNVDKNIQYF; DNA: TGTGCCAGCAGCTTGCGCCTAGCGGGGAACGTAGACAAAAACATTCAGTACTTC
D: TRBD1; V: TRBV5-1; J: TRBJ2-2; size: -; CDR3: CASSLGQGGTGELFF; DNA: TGCGCCAGCAGCTTGGGACAGGGGGGAACCGGGGAGCTGTTTTTT
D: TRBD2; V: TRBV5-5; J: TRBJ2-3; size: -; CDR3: CASSPGLAGTTSTDTQYF; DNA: TGTGCCAGCAGCCCGGGACTAGCGGGTACTACTAGCACAGATACGCAGTATTTT
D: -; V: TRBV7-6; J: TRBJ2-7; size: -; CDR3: CASSPGDSTFSYEQYF; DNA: TGTGCCAGCAGCCCCGGGGACTCTACCTTCTCCTACGAGCAGTACTTC
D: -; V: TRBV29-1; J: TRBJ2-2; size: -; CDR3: CSVGRTTNTGELFF; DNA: TGCAGCGTTGGCCGGACTACTAACACCGGGGAGCTGTTTTTT
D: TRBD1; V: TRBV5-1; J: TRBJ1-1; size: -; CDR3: CASGAGGNTEAFF; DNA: TGCGCCAGCGGTGCAGGGGGTAACACTGAAGCTTTCTTT
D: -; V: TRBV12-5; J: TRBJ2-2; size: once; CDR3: CASGLAGLATGELFF; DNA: TGTGCTAGTGGTTTGGCGGGGTTAGCGACCGGGGAGCTGTTTTTT
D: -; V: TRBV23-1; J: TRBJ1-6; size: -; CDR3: CASSQPPMDSPLHF; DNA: TGCGCCAGCAGTCAACCCCCTATGGATTCACCCCTCCACTTT
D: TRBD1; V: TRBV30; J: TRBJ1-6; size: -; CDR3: CAWSGTALGSPLHF; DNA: TGTGCCTGGAGCGGGACAGCTTTAGGATCACCCCTCCACTTT
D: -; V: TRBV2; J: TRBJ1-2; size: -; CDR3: CASSESRQRYGYTF; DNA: TGTGCCAGCAGTGAATCGAGACAACGCTATGGCTACACCTTC
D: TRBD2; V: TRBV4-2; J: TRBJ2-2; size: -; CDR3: CASSPTSGGAAGELFF; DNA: TGTGCCAGCAGCCCGACTAGCGGGGGGGCCGCCGGGGAGCTGTTTTTT
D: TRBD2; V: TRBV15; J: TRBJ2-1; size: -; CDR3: CATSRGPLAGGHNEQFF; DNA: TGTGCCACCAGCAGAGGTCCACTAGCGGGGGGCCACAATGAGCAGTTCTTC
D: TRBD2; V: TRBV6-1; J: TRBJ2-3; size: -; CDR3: CASSETRLAADTQYF; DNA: TGTGCCAGCAGTGAAACCCGCCTAGCGGCGGATACGCAGTATTTT
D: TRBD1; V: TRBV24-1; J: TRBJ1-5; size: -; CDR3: CATSDARRDRDQPQHF; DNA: TGTGCCACCAGTGATGCCCGCCGGGACAGGGATCAGCCCCAGCATTTT
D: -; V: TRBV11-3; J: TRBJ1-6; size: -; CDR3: CASSAQGRNSPLHF; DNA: TGTGCCAGCAGCGCACAGGGTCGGAATTCACCCCTCCACTTT
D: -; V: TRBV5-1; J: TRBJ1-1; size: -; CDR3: CASSPEAGYTEAFF; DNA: TGCGCCAGCAGCCCGGAGGCGGGCTACACTGAAGCTTTCTTT
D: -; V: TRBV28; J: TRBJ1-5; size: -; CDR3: CASSTRVSNQPQHF; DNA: TGTGCCAGCAGTACCAGGGTCTCCAATCAGCCCCAGCATTTT
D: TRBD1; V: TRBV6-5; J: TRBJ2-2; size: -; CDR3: CASSPLQGTGELFF; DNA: TGTGCCAGCAGCCCACTACAGGGGACCGGGGAGCTGTTTTTT
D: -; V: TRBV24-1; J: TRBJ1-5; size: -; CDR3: CATSGVRTGQHF; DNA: TGTGCCACCAGTGGTGTACGCACTGGCCAGCATTTT
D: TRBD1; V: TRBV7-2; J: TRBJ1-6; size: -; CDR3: CASSPTGTGSPLHF; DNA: TGTGCCAGCAGCCCGACAGGGACAGGTTCACCCCTCCACTTT
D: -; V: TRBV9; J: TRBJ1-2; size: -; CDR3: CASSVLQGGGYTF; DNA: TGTGCCAGCAGCGTATTACAGGGCGGTGGCTACACCTTC
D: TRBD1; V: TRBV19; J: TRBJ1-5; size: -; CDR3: CASSIDSGQGSNQPQHF; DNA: TGTGCCAGTAGTATAGATTCCGGACAGGGGAGCAATCAGCCCCAGCATTTT
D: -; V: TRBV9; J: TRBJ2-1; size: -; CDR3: CASSVRTGLYNEQFF; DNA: TGTGCCAGCAGCGTTAGAACAGGACTATACAATGAGCAGTTCTTC
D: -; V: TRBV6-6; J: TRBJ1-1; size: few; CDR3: CATAPAFF; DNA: TGTGCCACCGCGCCGGCTTTCTTT
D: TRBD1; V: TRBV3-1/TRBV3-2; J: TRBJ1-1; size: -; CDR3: CASSSNVGQGHTEAFF; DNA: TGTGCCAGCAGCTCAAACGTGGGACAGGGTCACACTGAAGCTTTCTTT
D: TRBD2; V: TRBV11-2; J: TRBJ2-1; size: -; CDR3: CASSFRFDGGNYNEQFF; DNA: TGTGCCAGCAGCTTCCGTTTTGACGGGGGGAACTACAATGAGCAGTTCTTC
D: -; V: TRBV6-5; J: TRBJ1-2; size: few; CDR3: CASSTTTRVSYTF; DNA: TGTGCCAGCAGTACCACTACGAGGGTTAGCTACACCTTC
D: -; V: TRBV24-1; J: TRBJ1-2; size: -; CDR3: CATSEQNYGYTF; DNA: TGTGCCACCAGTGAACAGAACTATGGCTACACCTTC
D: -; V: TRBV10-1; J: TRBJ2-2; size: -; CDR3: CASSESRVFSKGAGELFF; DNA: TGCGCCAGCAGTGAGTCCCGTGTCTTCTCAAAGGGGGCCGGGGAGCTGTTTTTT
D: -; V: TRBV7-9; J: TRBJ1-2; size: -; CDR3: CASSLLRGKVGGYTF; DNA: TGTGCCAGCAGCTTATTACGGGGGAAGGTTGGTGGCTACACCTTC
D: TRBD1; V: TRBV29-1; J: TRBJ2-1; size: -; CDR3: CSVEDHRGIGFF; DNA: TGCAGCGTTGAAGATCACAGGGGTATCGGGTTCTTC
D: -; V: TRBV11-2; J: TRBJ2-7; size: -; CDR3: CASSLRPWESEQYF; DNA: TGTGCCAGCAGCCTACGACCATGGGAGTCCGAGCAGTACTTC
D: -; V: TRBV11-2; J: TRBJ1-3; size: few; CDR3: CASSLDRAGNTIYF; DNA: TGTGCCAGCAGCTTAGACAGGGCTGGAAACACCATATATTTT
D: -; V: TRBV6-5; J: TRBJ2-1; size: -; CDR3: CASSLTGVNNEQFF; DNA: TGTGCCAGCAGTCTTACGGGGGTCAACAATGAGCAGTTCTTC
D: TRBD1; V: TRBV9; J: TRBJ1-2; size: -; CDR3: CASSAGQGNYYGYTF; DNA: TGTGCCAGCAGCGCCGGACAGGGTAATTACTATGGCTACACCTTC
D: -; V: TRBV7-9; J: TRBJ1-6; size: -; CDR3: CASSLGGLDSPLHF; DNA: TGTGCCAGCAGCTTAGGGGGGCTTGATTCACCCCTCCACTTT
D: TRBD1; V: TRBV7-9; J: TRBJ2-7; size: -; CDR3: CASSFTGQGSYEQYF; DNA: TGTGCCAGCAGCTTCACGGGACAGGGTTCCTACGAGCAGTACTTC
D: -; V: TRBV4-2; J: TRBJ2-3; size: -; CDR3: CASSGTGGHTDTQYF; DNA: TGTGCCAGCAGCGGGACGGGGGGCCACACAGATACGCAGTATTTT
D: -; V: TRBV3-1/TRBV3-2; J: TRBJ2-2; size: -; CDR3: CASSSGVTGELFF; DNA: TGTGCCAGCAGCTCCGGGGTCACCGGGGAGCTGTTTTTT
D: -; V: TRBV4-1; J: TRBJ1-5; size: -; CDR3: CASSQETSLSNQPQHF; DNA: TGCGCCAGCAGCCAAGAAACCAGTCTTAGCAATCAGCCCCAGCATTTT
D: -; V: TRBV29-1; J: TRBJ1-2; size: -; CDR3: CSVEDEGGQRGRYIGYTF; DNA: TGCAGCGTTGAAGATGAAGGGGGTCAGAGGGGGAGATATATTGGCTACACCTTC
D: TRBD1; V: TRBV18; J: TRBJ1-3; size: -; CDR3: CASSPTQTGAGNTIYF; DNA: TGTGCCAGCTCCCCGACTCAGACAGGGGCTGGAAACACCATATATTTT
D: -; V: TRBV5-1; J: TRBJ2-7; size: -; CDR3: CASSSGGTAAYEQYF; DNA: TGCGCCAGCAGCAGTGGCGGGACTGCTGCCTACGAGCAGTACTTC
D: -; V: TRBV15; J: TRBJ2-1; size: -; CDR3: CATGTAVEYEQFF; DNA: TGTGCCACCGGGACTGCGGTTGAGTATGAGCAGTTCTTC
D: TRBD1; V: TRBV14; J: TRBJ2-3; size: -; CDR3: CASSPWTGAATDTQYF; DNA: TGTGCCAGCAGCCCCTGGACAGGGGCGGCCACAGATACGCAGTATTTT
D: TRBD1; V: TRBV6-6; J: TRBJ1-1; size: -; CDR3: CASSSGQGKTNTEAFF; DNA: TGTGCCAGCAGTTCTGGACAGGGAAAAACGAACACTGAAGCTTTCTTT
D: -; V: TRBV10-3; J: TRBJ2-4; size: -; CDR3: CAISERVVAKNIQYF; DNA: TGTGCCATCAGTGAGCGAGTCGTAGCCAAAAACATTCAGTACTTC
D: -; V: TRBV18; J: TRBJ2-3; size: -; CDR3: CASQGTTDTQYF; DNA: TGTGCCAGCCAGGGGACGACAGATACGCAGTATTTT